This TCR beta chain was retrieved from a study of shared clonotypes between healthy human individuals. The investigators split CD4+ cells into a CD45RA+ naive subset and a CD45RA-negative memory subset. Whole-study findings and limits: Generation probability values for non-shared clonotypes were lower than those for clonotypes shared by all four donors.

About this clone itself: Antigen: not known.

This CDR3 is built from 15 residues. In germline, CDR1 is WSHSY, CDR2 SAAADI. The V gene lost 9 bases and the J gene lost 5 bases, with 22 bases spanning the gap. The assay used deep level. This table comes from immunoSEQ multiplex PCR, and its TCRdb copy is limited to in-frame clones, with some not included. Seen here are 2,500,000 or so clones, over 85% observed once, and the top ten hold under 0.15%. Sequencing was done on a sample of naive CD4+ T cells sorted from blood. Subset described: CD45RA+ positively selected. This sequence originates from a man aged 18 to 30 in good health. V is TRBV10-2 and J is TRBJ2-5; tentative D call: TRBD1 (6 bases). This chain's CDR3 is CASQSRTVQPETQYF. The CDR3 DNA reads as TGCGCCAGTCAAAGCAGGACAGTTCAACCCGAGACCCAGTACTTC.